These 24 T cell receptor beta chains were all obtained from the same sample, sequenced in a study of cytomegalovirus exposure and HLA in healthy donors. The PCR employed 60 Vbeta primers together with 13 Jbeta primers. TCRdb's copy holds only in-frame clones and misses some; the assay was immunoSEQ multiplex PCR. The sample shows 200,000 to 250,000 clones, more than 60% of them seen only once. The material sequenced was PBMCs. These receptors were obtained from a man aged 40-49 years in good health and CMV-seronegative.

This sequence joins TRBV7-9 and TRBJ2-1; no clear D. CDR1 is SEHNR and CDR2 is FQNEAQ in the germline V gene (reference sequence). The CDR3 is made up of 15 amino acids. The V end lost 6 bases, the J end lost 3 bases, and 15 bases lay between the germline ends. The CDR3 spells CASSLSNSLYNEQFF. CDR3 nucleotide sequence: TGTGCCAGCAGTTTATCCAACTCCCTCTACAATGAGCAGTTCTTC. The whole variable domain, remainder taken from reference TRBV7-9 and TRBJ2-1, is DTGVSQNPRHKITKRGQNVTFRCDPISEHNRLYWYRQTLGQGPEFLTYFQNEAQLEKSRLLSDRFSAERPKGSFSTLEIQRTEQGDSAMYLCASSLSNSLYNEQFFGPGTRLTVL.

This chain connects TRBV5-4 to TRBJ2-7; 10 bases fit TRBD2. The J segment lost 7 bases and the V segment lost 4 bases, leaving 8 bases of the junction unmatched. The CDR3 runs 14 residues. CDR1 and CDR2 from the germline V gene are SGHNT and YYREEE (reference sequence). CDR3 loop: CASSPAGGPEEQYF. Here the CDR3 DNA reads TGTGCCAGCAGCCCAGCGGGGGGGCCGGAGGAGCAGTACTTC.

This chain joins TRBV6-5 and TRBJ2-7; 11 bases line up with TRBD1. Germline CDR1 reads MNHEY; CDR2 reads SVGAGI. This CDR3 is built from 15 residues. Losses at the gene ends were 6 bases for V and 2 bases for J; bases not matched to a gene: 6. DNA for the CDR3: TGTGCCAGCAGCCCCGGGACAGGGGGGACCTACGAGCAGTACTTC. This translates into CASSPGTGGTYEQYF.

The rearrangement links TRBV2 to TRBJ1-1, with D tentatively TRBD1 (5 bases). The length of the CDR3 is 14 residues. Germline V lookup: CDR1 SNHLY, CDR2 FYNNEI. V lost 4 bases to trimming and J lost 4 bases, with 13 bases between them. The CDR3 DNA is TGTGCCAGCAGTGTCCTACCCGGGGGCACTGAAGCTTTCTTT. Protein sequence: CASSVLPGGTEAFF.

The rearrangement uses TRBV7-6 and TRBJ2-2; 9 nucleotides match TRBD1. CDR1 and CDR2 (germline): SGHVS, FNYEAQ. The CDR3 consists of 16 residues. The junction had 8 bases not matched to a gene; V was cut back by 5 bases and J by 4 bases. The CDR3 DNA is TGTGCCAGCAGCAAAGGACAGGGGATTCGCACCGGGGAGCTGTTTTTT. Translated, it gives CASSKGQGIRTGELFF.

CDR3 bases: TGTGCCAGCAGTTCGGTCGGGGACAGGGACCTCTATGGCTACACCTTC. Amino acids: CASSSVGDRDLYGYTF. V gene TRBV6-5 combines with J gene TRBJ1-2; 9 bases are shared with TRBD1. CDR3 length: 16 amino acids. CDR1 is MNHEY and CDR2 is SVGAGI in the germline V gene. After removal of 4 bases from V and 4 bases from J, the junction contained 10 bases not matched to a gene.

In this sample, this clone turned up a few times. J is TRBJ2-1 and V is TRBV5-5, with D possibly TRBD2 on 6 matching bases. With 5 bases removed from V and 4 bases from J, the gap between germline ends came to 22 bases. Germline CDR1 is SGHKS and CDR2 is YYEKEE (reference sequence). CDR3 length: 17 amino acids. CDR3 nucleotide sequence: TGTGCCAGCAGGAGGGGCATGGAGGGCGCAATATACAATGAGCAGTTCTTC. Its translation is CASRRGMEGAIYNEQFF.

The chain employs TRBV18 and TRBJ1-1; 10 nucleotides agree with TRBD1. Losses at the gene ends were 8 bases for V and 4 bases for J; bases not matched to a gene: 7. There are 14 residues in the CDR3. Per germline, CDR1 KGHSH and CDR2 LQKENI. The CDR3 region has the DNA TGTGCCAGCACGGGACAGGGGACGGGCACTGAAGCTTTCTTT. It codes for CASTGQGTGTEAFF.

The V and J genes are TRBV28 and TRBJ1-1, with a tentative D call TRBD1 (5 bases). CDR3 size: 14 residues. Between the trimmed V and J ends, which lost 5 bases and 3 bases, there was a span of 13 bases. Germline loops: CDR1 MDHEN, CDR2 SYDVKM. The CDR3 protein is CASSPLGGDTEAFF. For the CDR3, the DNA is TGTGCCAGCAGTCCCCTGGGGGGGGACACTGAAGCTTTCTTT.

The J gene is TRBJ1-5, the V gene TRBV27; 10 bases agree with TRBD1. The CDR3 totals 14 residues. Per germline, CDR1 MNHEY and CDR2 SMNVEV (reference sequence). V shed 8 bases and J 3 bases; nucleotides not matched to a gene: 4. CDR3 loop: CASRDRGLNQPQHF. The CDR3 DNA follows: TGTGCCAGCCGAGACAGGGGGCTCAATCAGCCCCAGCATTTT.

This chain uses TRBV15 with TRBJ2-5; TRBD2 matches at 12 bases. The CDR3 spans 15 residues. V was pared by 8 bases and J by 2 bases, with 6 bases of the junction left unmatched. Germline V CDR1 and CDR2: LNHNV, YYDKDF (reference sequence). CDR3 DNA: TGTGCCACCTGGACACTAGCGGGGGGACAAGAGACCCAGTACTTC. Amino acid sequence: CATWTLAGGQETQYF.

This chain's CDR3 is CASSSSGRISSYEQYF. The CDR3 nucleotides are TGTGCCAGCAGTTCGAGCGGGAGAATAAGCTCCTACGAGCAGTACTTC. This chain uses TRBV27 with TRBJ2-7, with 8 bases matching TRBD2. The CDR3 runs 16 residues. Trimming removed 4 bases from V and 0 bases from J; junction bases left unmatched: 8. Germline V gene sequence: CDR1 MNHEY, CDR2 SMNVEV (reference sequence).

The gene calls are TRBV7-3 and TRBJ2-1; 10 positions match TRBD2. The CDR3 consists of 16 residues. Germline V lookup: CDR1 SGHTA, CDR2 FQGTGA. Trimming took 0 bases from V and 4 from J; bases not matched to a gene: 3. The CDR3 nucleotides read TGTGCCAGCAGCTTAACAGGACTAGCGGAATACAATGAGCAGTTCTTC. Protein sequence: CASSLTGLAEYNEQFF.

The chain uses TRBV5-4 and TRBJ2-2; 9 bases align to TRBD1. Germline CDR1 is SGHNT and CDR2 is YYREEE (reference sequence). With 4 bases clipped from V and 6 bases from J, the junction kept 4 bases outside the gene matches. The length of the CDR3 is 14 residues. The CDR3, as DNA: TGTGCCAGCAGCCGAGGACAGGGGCCCGGGGAGCTGTTTTTT. Translation gives CASSRGQGPGELFF.

The genes are TRBV5-1 and TRBJ2-5; TRBD2 agrees at 9 bases. Germline-derived CDR1 and CDR2 are SGHRS and YFSETQ. This CDR3 spans 14 amino acids. Trimming removed 4 bases from V and 5 bases from J; junction bases left unmatched: 6. The CDR3 reads CASSPGLAVETQYF. The CDR3, as DNA: TGCGCCAGCAGCCCGGGACTAGCAGTTGAGACCCAGTACTTC. The entire variable domain, with the rest obtained from reference TRBV5-1 and TRBJ2-5, is as follows: KAGVTQTPRYLIKTRGQQVTLSCSPISGHRSVSWYQQTPGQGLQFLFEYFSETQRNKGNFPGRFSGRQFSNSRSEMNVSTLELGDSALYLCASSPGLAVETQYFGPGTRLLVL.

V is TRBV7-3 and J is TRBJ2-5, with 11 nucleotides matching TRBD1. Germline V gene sequence: CDR1 SGHTA, CDR2 FQGTGA. The CDR3 is 15 residues long. With V trimmed by 4 bases and J by 5 bases, 6 bases remained unmatched. The chain's CDR3 is CASSSGQGAGETQYF. For the CDR3, the DNA is TGTGCCAGCAGCTCCGGACAGGGGGCCGGGGAGACCCAGTACTTC.

This sequence joins TRBV5-8 and TRBJ2-1; D is perhaps TRBD2 (6 bases). The V gene's germline CDR1 is SGHTS and CDR2 YDEGEE. CDR3 length equals 15 residues. Trimming removed 4 bases from V and 9 bases from J, with 20 bases in between. DNA of the CDR3: TGTGCCAGCAGCGGGGAGGATTGGAGACGGAGTGAGCAGTTCTTC. Amino acid sequence: CASSGEDWRRSEQFF.

The chain is built from TRBV5-4 and TRBJ2-6, with a possible D match to TRBD1 (6 bases). V lost 4 bases and J lost 5, with 13 bases in between. CDR1 is SGHNT, CDR2 YYREEE, per germline (reference sequence). The CDR3 length is 15 residues. The CDR3 nucleotides read TGTGCCAGCAGCCAGATCGGGACAAGGGCCAACGTCCTGACTTTC. Its translation is CASSQIGTRANVLTF.

The chain is built from TRBV5-1 and TRBJ1-2; TRBD1 agrees at 7 bases. Trimming at V came to 1 base and at J to 1 base, leaving 1 base not matched to a gene. CDR1 and CDR2 from the germline V gene are SGHRS and YFSETQ. There are 14 residues in the CDR3. The DNA for the CDR3 is TGCGCCAGCAGCTTGACAGGGGATAACTATGGCTACACCTTC. It encodes CASSLTGDNYGYTF. The full variable domain, completed using reference TRBV5-1 and TRBJ1-2, is KAGVTQTPRYLIKTRGQQVTLSCSPISGHRSVSWYQQTPGQGLQFLFEYFSETQRNKGNFPGRFSGRQFSNSRSEMNVSTLELGDSALYLCASSLTGDNYGYTFGSGTRLTVV.

The chain links TRBV6-1 to TRBJ1-2; TRBD1 matches 8 bases. The germline V gene has CDR1 MNHNS and CDR2 SASEGT. The CDR3 is 14 amino acids. V was clipped by 6 bases and J by 4 bases; unmatched bases: 7. This CDR3 reads CASSPDRDAYGYTF. CDR3 bases: TGTGCCAGCAGCCCGGACAGGGATGCCTATGGCTACACCTTC.

In its sample, this clone was seen once. The rearrangement links TRBV30 to TRBJ2-3; D is ambiguous. The CDR3 spans 14 residues. V was pared by 3 bases and J by 4 bases, with 14 bases between. CDR1 is GTSNPN and CDR2 is SVGIG in the germline V gene (reference sequence). Here the CDR3 reads CAWRAGPGADTQYF. CDR3 nucleotide sequence: TGTGCCTGGAGAGCAGGCCCAGGTGCAGATACGCAGTATTTT.

This clone was counted only a few times. The chain links TRBV21-1 to TRBJ1-2. TRBV21-1 counts as a pseudogene. CDR3 length equals 13 residues. The CDR3 loop is CASREVEGEGYTF. The CDR3 DNA reads TGTGCCAGCCGTGAAGTGGAGGGCGAAGGCTACACCTTC.

The chain is built from TRBV4-2 and TRBJ2-5; 8 bases fit TRBD1. The J call could be wrong; TRBJ2-7 is a better fit for the DNA end. This CDR3 region has 16 residues. The germline V gene encodes CDR1 LGHNA and CDR2 YNFKEQ. CDR3 amino acids: CASSQGPARTGYEQYF. In DNA, the CDR3 is TGTGCCAGCAGCCAAGGGCCCGCGAGGACAGGGTACGAGCAGTACTTC.

This clone was seen only once. An end of the junction does not agree with germline; a read error may underlie this. The chain combines TRBV7-9 with TRBJ2-2; TRBD1 aligns across 7 bases. The CDR3 covers 17 residues. The germline V gene has CDR1 SEHNR and CDR2 FQNEAQ (reference sequence). The CDR3 nucleotides are TGTGCCAGCAGCCTAGCCTCCGACAGGGCGAACACCGGGGAGCTGTTTTTT. Its protein is CASSLASDRANTGELFF. The full variable domain, with the rest looked up from reference TRBV7-9 and TRBJ2-2, is DTGVSQNPRHKITKRGQNVTFRCDPISEHNRLYWYRQTLGQGPEFLTYFQNEAQLEKSRLLSDRFSAERPKGSFSTLEIQRTEQGDSAMYLCASSLASDRANTGELFFGEGSRLTVL.